The next 10 T cell receptor beta chains were all read from a single sample in a study of shared clonotypes between healthy human individuals. Using immunoSEQ multiplex PCR, the repertoire was profiled, and TCRdb retains in-frame clones only, with some absent. The table records under 600,000 clones, around 77% of them present only once. Sequenced material: PBMCs. The receptors come from a middle-aged woman in good health. Some clones in this sample may be carry-over from other donors' samples.

V usage is TRBV20-1 and J usage is TRBJ2-1; no clear D gene. From germline, CDR1 is DFQATT and CDR2 SNEGSKA (reference sequence). There are 11 residues in the CDR3. Trimming took off 1 base at V and 9 bases at J, with 7 bases between the two ends. DNA of the CDR3: TGCAGTGCTAGAGTAGGGTCTGAGCAGTTCTTC. The encoded protein is CSARVGSEQFF.

This chain links TRBV5-1 with TRBJ2-1, with 8 bases aligning to TRBD2. V lost 4 bases and J lost 0; bases outside the gene matches: 9. This CDR3 contains 17 residues. Germline assignment: CDR1 SGHRS and CDR2 YFSETQ. CDR3 sequence reads: CASSPGGRAYSYNEQFF. The CDR3 region has the DNA TGCGCCAGCAGCCCGGGGGGGCGGGCTTACTCCTACAATGAGCAGTTCTTC.

The rearrangement links TRBV9 to TRBJ2-2, with 8 nucleotides matching TRBD1. Germline CDR1 SGDLS, CDR2 YYNGEE. CDR3 length: 13 residues. With V trimmed by 7 bases and J by 7 bases, 6 bases remained unmatched. CDR3 bases: TGTGCCAGCTCACAGGGGGATAACGGGGAGCTGTTTTTT. This sequence encodes CASSQGDNGELFF.

The count of this clone is one. The chain uses TRBV11-2 and TRBJ2-1; 9 positions agree with TRBD2. J was trimmed by 10 bases and V by 1 base; bases with no gene match: 2. The CDR3 extends over 13 amino acids. Germline CDR1 and CDR2: SGHAT and FQNNGV. Written as DNA, the CDR3 is TGTGCCAGCAGCTTAGCAAGCGGGAGGGAGCAGTTCTTC. Translating gives CASSLASGREQFF.

The chain joins TRBV27 to TRBJ2-2; D remains unclear. Germline CDR1 and CDR2: MNHEY and SMNVEV (reference sequence). Trimming took off 0 bases at V and 7 bases at J, with 3 bases between the two ends. This CDR3 has 12 amino acids. The CDR3 sequence is CASSLSHGELFF. CDR3 nucleotides: TGTGCCAGCAGTTTATCCCACGGGGAGCTGTTTTTT.

V gene TRBV28 combines with J gene TRBJ2-7; 9 bases line up with TRBD2. The CDR3 length is 15 residues. Trimming at V came to 6 bases and at J to 9 bases, leaving 15 bases not matched to a gene. The germline V gene has CDR1 MDHEN and CDR2 SYDVKM. DNA of the CDR3: TGTGCCAGCAGCTGGATAGCGGGAGTTGGACGGGGGCAGTACTTC. Its protein is CASSWIAGVGRGQYF. The whole variable domain, filled in from reference TRBV28 and TRBJ2-7, reads DVKVTQSSRYLVKRTGEKVFLECVQDMDHENMFWYRQDPGLGLRLIYFSYDVKMKEKGDIPEGYSVSREKKERFSLILESASTNQTSMYLCASSWIAGVGRGQYFGPGTRLTVT.

The chain is built from TRBV5-1 and TRBJ2-2; 7 bases line up with TRBD1. Per the germline V gene, CDR1 is SGHRS and CDR2 is YFSETQ. The CDR3 runs 15 residues. V lost 3 bases to trimming and J lost 1 base; unmatched junction nucleotides: 3. CDR3 in DNA: TGCGCCAGCAGCTCCAGACAGGGGAACACCGGGGAGCTGTTTTTT. Amino acid sequence: CASSSRQGNTGELFF.

V is TRBV2 and J is TRBJ1-2; D gene uncertain. This CDR3 contains 12 residues. V was trimmed by 2 bases and J by 4 bases, leaving 5 bases between them. The germline gives CDR1 SNHLY, CDR2 FYNNEI. CDR3 loop: CASSEMLYGYTF. Written as DNA, the CDR3 is TGTGCCAGCAGTGAAATGCTCTATGGCTACACCTTC.

This clone has a count of ten or more. The chain recombines TRBV5-1 with TRBJ2-7; no firm D call. The germline V and J ends were trimmed by 0 bases and 9 bases, with 13 bases remaining between them. Germline lookup yields CDR1 SGHRS and CDR2 YFSETQ. The length of the CDR3 is 13 residues. Here the CDR3 DNA reads TGCGCCAGCAGCTTGGGGGCCTTTGATGGGCAGTACTTC. Translating gives CASSLGAFDGQYF.

V is TRBV6-1 and J is TRBJ1-1; TRBD1 matches 9 bases. Unmatched junction bases numbered 4, after V lost 7 bases and J lost 1 base. CDR3 length: 14 amino acids. CDR1 and CDR2 (germline): MNHNS, SASEGT. The CDR3 region is CASIRTGANTEAFF. In nucleotides, the CDR3 is TGTGCCAGCATCCGGACAGGGGCGAACACTGAAGCTTTCTTT.